Each of the 7 T cell receptor beta chains below was sequenced from the same sample in a study of CD4 T cells in relation to SARS-CoV-2 and coronaviruses. Sequencing was performed with immunoSEQ multiplex PCR; in TCRdb, only in-frame clones are kept and a portion is missing. The sample gives about 18,000 clones, 70% to 80% of which show up once; 27% is in the top ten. The unexposed donors gave CD4+ T cells in about 2010-2019, prior to COVID-19. CD4+ T cells were isolated from the cells after 10 days of culture. These TCRs' antigens remain unknown. Material: CD4+ T cells from PBMCs, cultured in vitro. The receptors come from a human donor in good health.

The J gene is TRBJ2-5, the V gene TRBV7-3; D unclear. Between the trimmed V and J ends, which lost 3 bases and 2 bases, there was a span of 7 bases. This CDR3 is 13 amino acids long. Germline values: CDR1 SGHTA, CDR2 FQGTGA. In DNA, the CDR3 is TGTGCCAGCAGCTTGATTCTACAAGAGACCCAGTACTTC. Encoded protein: CASSLILQETQYF. Full variable domain (missing parts from reference TRBV7-3 and TRBJ2-5): GAGVSQTPSNKVTEKGKYVELRCDPISGHTALYWYRQSLGQGPEFLIYFQGTGAADDSGLPNDRFFAVRPEGSVSTLKIQRTERGDSAVYLCASSLILQETQYFGPGTRLLVL.

The chain employs TRBV2 and TRBJ2-5; tentative D call: TRBD1 (5 bases). Germline CDR1 and CDR2: SNHLY and FYNNEI. Trimming cost V 8 bases and J 7 bases, with 14 bases left between them. This CDR3 is 12 amino acids long. CDR3 sequence: CASEAGIGTQYF. The DNA for the CDR3 is TGTGCCAGCGAGGCAGGGATCGGGACCCAGTACTTC.

V is TRBV30 and J is TRBJ1-3, with D maybe TRBD1 (5 bases). The length of the CDR3 is 13 residues. The V and J ends lost 8 bases and 9 bases respectively, with 20 bases between them. Germline CDR1 reads GTSNPN; CDR2 reads SVGIG (reference sequence). CDR3 in amino acids: CAIQGGRRGTIYF. The CDR3 DNA reads as TGTGCCATCCAAGGTGGGCGGAGGGGCACCATATATTTT.

The J gene is TRBJ1-1, the V gene TRBV21-1. TRBV21-1 is deemed a pseudogene. The CDR3 extends over 17 amino acids. The DNA for the CDR3 is TGTGCCAGCAGCAAAGAGGAGGTGAAACAAACTGGGGCTGAAGCTTTCTTT. Protein sequence: CASSKEEVKQTGAEAFF.

V and J are TRBV5-1 and TRBJ1-6, with 10 bases that match TRBD1. This CDR3 is 14 amino acids long. Germline trimming cut 4 bases from V and 8 bases from J; bases unmatched to any gene: 3. Germline V gene lookup returns CDR1 SGHRS and CDR2 YFSETQ. The CDR3 DNA sequence: TGCGCCAGCAGCGGGGACAGGGGTCATTCACCCCTCCACTTT. Translated: CASSGDRGHSPLHF.

The chain recombines TRBV9 with TRBJ2-2; D is unresolved. This CDR3 region has 13 residues. The germline V and J ends were trimmed by 0 bases and 8 bases, with 8 bases remaining between them. Germline V gene sequence: CDR1 SGDLS, CDR2 YYNGEE. CDR3 region: CASSVADSGELFF. The DNA for the CDR3 is TGTGCCAGCAGCGTAGCTGATTCTGGGGAGCTGTTTTTT.

The V gene is TRBV7-9, the J gene TRBJ1-1; D possibly corresponds to TRBD1 (5 bases). Trimming removed 5 bases from V and 11 bases from J, with 18 bases in between. This CDR3 has 13 amino acids. The germline V gene encodes CDR1 SEHNR and CDR2 FQNEAQ (reference sequence). CDR3 in amino acids: CASSPRDSPRAFF. For the CDR3, the DNA is TGTGCCAGCAGCCCCCGGGACTCACCTCGGGCTTTCTTT.